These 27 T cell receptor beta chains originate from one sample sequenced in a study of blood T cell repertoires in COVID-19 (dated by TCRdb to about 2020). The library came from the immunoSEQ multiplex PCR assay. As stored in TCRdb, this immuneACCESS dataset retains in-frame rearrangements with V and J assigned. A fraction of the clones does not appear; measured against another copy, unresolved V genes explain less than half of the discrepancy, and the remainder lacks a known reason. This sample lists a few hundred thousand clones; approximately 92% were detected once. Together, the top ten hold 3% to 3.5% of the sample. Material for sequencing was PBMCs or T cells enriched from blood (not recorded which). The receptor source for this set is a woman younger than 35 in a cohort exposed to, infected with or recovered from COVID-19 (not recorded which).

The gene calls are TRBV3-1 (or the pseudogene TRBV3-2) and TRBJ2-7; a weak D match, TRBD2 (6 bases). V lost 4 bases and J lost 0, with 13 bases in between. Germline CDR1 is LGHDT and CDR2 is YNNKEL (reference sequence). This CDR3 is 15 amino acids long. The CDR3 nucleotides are TGTGCCAGCAGCCCCGCGCGGGGCAGCTCCTACGAGCAGTACTTC. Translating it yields CASSPARGSSYEQYF.

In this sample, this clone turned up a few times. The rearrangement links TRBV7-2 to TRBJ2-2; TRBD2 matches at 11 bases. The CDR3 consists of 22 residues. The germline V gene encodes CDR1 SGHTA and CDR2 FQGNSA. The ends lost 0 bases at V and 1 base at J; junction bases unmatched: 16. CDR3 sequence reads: CASSLAPGWLAGGHRNTGELFF. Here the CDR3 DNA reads TGTGCCAGCAGCTTAGCCCCAGGTTGGCTAGCGGGAGGCCATAGGAACACCGGGGAGCTGTTTTTT.

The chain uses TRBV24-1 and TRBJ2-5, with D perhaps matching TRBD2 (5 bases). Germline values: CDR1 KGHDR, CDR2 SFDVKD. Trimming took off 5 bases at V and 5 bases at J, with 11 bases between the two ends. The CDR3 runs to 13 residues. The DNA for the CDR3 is TGTGCCACCAGTGGCGACTACTTCGAGACCCAGTACTTC. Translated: CATSGDYFETQYF.

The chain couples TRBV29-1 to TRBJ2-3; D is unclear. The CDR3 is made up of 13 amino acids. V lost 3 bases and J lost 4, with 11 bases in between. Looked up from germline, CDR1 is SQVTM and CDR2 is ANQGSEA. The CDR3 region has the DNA TGCAGCGTTGAGGCCCCAGGCGCAGATACGCAGTATTTT. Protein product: CSVEAPGADTQYF.

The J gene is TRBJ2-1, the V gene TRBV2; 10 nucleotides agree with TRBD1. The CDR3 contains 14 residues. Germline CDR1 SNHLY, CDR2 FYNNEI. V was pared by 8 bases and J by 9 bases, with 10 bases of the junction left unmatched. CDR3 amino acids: CASGSGTGDGEQFF. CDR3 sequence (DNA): TGTGCCAGCGGCTCCGGGACAGGGGATGGTGAGCAGTTCTTC.

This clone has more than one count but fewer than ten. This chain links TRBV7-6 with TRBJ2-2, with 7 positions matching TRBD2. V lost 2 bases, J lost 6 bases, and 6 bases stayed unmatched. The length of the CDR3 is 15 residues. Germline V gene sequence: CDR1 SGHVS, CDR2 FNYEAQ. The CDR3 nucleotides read TGTGCCAGCAGCTTATCGGGGGGAGAGCCCGGGGAGCTGTTTTTT. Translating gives CASSLSGGEPGELFF. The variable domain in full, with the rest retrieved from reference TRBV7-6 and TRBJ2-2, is GAGVSQSPRYKVTKRGQDVALRCDPISGHVSLYWYRQALGQGPEFLTYFNYEAQQDKSGLPNDRFSAERPEGSISTLTIQRTEQRDSAMYRCASSLSGGEPGELFFGEGSRLTVL.

CDR3 amino acids: CADSWEMNTEAFF. CDR3 in DNA: TGTGCGGACTCTTGGGAGATGAACACTGAAGCTTTCTTT. This sequence joins TRBV2 and TRBJ1-1; no clear D. The CDR3 extends over 13 amino acids. Germline CDR1 SNHLY, CDR2 FYNNEI.

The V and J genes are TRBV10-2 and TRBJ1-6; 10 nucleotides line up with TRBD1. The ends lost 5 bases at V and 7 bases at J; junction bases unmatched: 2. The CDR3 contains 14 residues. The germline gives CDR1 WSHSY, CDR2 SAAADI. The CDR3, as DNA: TGCGCCAGCAGTCTGGACAGGGGGAATTCACCCCTCCACTTT. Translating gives CASSLDRGNSPLHF.

The CDR3 loop reads CASSFWTGGEETQYF. The CDR3 nucleotides are TGTGCCAGCAGCTTTTGGACAGGGGGGGAAGAGACCCAGTACTTC. The chain is built from TRBV5-4 and TRBJ2-5; 10 nucleotides agree with TRBD1. The CDR3 covers 15 residues. Germline trimming cut 2 bases from V and 3 bases from J; bases unmatched to any gene: 4. Germline V gene sequence: CDR1 SGHNT, CDR2 YYREEE (reference sequence).

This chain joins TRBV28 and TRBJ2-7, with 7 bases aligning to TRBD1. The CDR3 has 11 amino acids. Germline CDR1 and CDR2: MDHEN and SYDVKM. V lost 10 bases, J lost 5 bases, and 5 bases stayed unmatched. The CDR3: CATRTGHEQYF. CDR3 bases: TGTGCCACCCGGACAGGACACGAGCAGTACTTC. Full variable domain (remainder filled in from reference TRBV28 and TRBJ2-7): DVKVTQSSRYLVKRTGEKVFLECVQDMDHENMFWYRQDPGLGLRLIYFSYDVKMKEKGDIPEGYSVSREKKERFSLILESASTNQTSMYLCATRTGHEQYFGPGTRLTVT.

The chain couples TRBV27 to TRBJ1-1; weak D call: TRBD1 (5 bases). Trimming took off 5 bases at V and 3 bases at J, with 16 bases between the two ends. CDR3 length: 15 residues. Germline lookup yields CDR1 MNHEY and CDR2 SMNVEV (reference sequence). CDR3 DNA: TGTGCCAGCAGTCCGGACCGGACACTCCACACTGAAGCTTTCTTT. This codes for CASSPDRTLHTEAFF.

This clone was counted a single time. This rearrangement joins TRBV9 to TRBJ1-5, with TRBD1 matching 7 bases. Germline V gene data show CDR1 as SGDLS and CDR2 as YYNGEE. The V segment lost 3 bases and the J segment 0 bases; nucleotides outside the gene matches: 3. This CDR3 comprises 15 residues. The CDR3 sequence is CASSATGNSNQPQHF. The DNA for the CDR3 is TGTGCCAGCAGCGCGACAGGGAATAGCAATCAGCCCCAGCATTTT.

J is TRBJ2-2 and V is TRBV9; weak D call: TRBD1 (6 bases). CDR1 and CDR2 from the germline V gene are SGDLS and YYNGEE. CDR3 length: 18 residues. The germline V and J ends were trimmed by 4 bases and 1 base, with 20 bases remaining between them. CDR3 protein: CASSRSARDIGNTGELFF. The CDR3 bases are TGTGCCAGCAGCCGCTCGGCTCGGGACATCGGGAACACCGGGGAGCTGTTTTTT.

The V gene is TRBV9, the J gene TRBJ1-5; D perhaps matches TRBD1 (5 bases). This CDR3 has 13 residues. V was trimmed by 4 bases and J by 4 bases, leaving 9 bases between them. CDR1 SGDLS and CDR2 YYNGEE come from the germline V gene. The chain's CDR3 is CASSPTGNQPQHF. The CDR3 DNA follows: TGTGCCAGCAGCCCAACAGGTAATCAGCCCCAGCATTTT. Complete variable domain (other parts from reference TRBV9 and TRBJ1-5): DSGVTQTPKHLITATGQRVTLRCSPRSGDLSVYWYQQSLDQGLQFLIQYYNGEERAKGNILERFSAQQFPDLHSELNLSSLELGDSALYFCASSPTGNQPQHFGDGTRLSIL.

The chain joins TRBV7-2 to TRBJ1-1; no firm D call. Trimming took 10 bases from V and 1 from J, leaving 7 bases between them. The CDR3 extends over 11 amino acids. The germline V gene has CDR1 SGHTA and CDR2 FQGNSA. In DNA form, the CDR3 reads TGTGCCATCCGGGGGAACACTGAAGCTTTCTTT. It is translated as CAIRGNTEAFF.

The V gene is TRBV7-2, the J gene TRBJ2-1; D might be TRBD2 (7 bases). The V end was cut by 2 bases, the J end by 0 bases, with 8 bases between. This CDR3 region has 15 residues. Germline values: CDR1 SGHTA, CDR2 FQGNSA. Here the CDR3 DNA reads TGTGCCAGCAGCTTAAGGGGGGGCTCCTACAATGAGCAGTTCTTC. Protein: CASSLRGGSYNEQFF.

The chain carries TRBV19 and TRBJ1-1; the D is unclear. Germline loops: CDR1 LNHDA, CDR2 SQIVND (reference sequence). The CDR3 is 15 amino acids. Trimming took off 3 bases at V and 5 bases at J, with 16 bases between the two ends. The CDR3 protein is CASSISAGTSTEAFF. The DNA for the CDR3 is TGTGCCAGTAGTATTTCGGCAGGTACTTCGACTGAAGCTTTCTTT.

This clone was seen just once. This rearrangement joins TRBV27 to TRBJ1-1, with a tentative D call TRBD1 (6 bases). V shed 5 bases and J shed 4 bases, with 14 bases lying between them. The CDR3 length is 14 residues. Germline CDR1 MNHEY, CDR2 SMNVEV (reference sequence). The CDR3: CASSPRFRGTEAFF. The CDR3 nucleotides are TGTGCCAGCAGTCCCCGCTTCAGGGGCACTGAAGCTTTCTTT.

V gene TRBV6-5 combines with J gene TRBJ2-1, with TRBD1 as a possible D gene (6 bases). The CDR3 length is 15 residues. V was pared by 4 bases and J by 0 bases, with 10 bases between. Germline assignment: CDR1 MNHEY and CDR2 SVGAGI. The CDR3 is CASSSYRDSYNEQFF. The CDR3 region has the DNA TGTGCCAGCAGTTCCTACAGGGACTCCTACAATGAGCAGTTCTTC.

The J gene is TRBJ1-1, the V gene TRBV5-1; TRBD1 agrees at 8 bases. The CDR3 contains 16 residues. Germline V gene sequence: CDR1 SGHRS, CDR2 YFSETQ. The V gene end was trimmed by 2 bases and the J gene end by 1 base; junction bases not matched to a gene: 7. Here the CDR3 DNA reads TGCGCCAGCAGCTTTACCCAAGGACAGGGGAACACTGAAGCTTTCTTT. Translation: CASSFTQGQGNTEAFF.

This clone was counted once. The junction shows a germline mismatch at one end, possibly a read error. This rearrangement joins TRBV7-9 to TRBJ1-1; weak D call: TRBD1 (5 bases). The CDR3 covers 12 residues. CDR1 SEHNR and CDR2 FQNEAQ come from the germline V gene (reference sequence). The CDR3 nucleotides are TGTGCCAGCAGGTCAATGACAGACCACTATTACTTT. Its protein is CASRSMTDHYYF.

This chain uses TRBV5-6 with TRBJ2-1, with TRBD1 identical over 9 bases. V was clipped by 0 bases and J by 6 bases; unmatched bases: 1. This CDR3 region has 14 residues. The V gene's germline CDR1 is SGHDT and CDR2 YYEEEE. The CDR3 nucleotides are TGTGCCAGCAGCTTGGGGGGACAGGGCAATGAGCAGTTCTTC. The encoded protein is CASSLGGQGNEQFF. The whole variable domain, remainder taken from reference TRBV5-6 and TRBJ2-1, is DAGVTQSPTHLIKTRGQQVTLRCSPKSGHDTVSWYQQALGQGPQFIFQYYEEEERQRGNFPDRFSGHQFPNYSSELNVNALLLGDSALYLCASSLGGQGNEQFFGPGTRLTVL.

The CDR3 protein is CACRLVDGADTQYF. For the CDR3, the DNA is TGTGCCTGTCGACTAGTTGATGGTGCAGATACGCAGTATTTT. The chain has TRBV30 and TRBJ2-3; TRBD2 might be the D (6 bases). The CDR3 runs 14 residues. The V gene lost 6 bases and the J gene lost 4 bases, with 17 bases spanning the gap. Germline CDR1 GTSNPN, CDR2 SVGIG (reference sequence).

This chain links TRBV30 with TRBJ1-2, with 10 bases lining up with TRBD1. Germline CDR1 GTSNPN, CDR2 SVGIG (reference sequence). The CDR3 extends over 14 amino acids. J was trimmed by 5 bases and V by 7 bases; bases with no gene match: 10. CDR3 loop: CAYRQGAAGYGYTF. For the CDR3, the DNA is TGTGCCTATCGACAGGGGGCGGCTGGGTATGGCTACACCTTC.

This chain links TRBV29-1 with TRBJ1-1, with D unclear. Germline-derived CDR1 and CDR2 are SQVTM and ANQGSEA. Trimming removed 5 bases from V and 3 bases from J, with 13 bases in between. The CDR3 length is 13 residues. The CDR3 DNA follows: TGCAGCGTTTGGTTAACCGGGGACACTGAAGCTTTCTTT. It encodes CSVWLTGDTEAFF.

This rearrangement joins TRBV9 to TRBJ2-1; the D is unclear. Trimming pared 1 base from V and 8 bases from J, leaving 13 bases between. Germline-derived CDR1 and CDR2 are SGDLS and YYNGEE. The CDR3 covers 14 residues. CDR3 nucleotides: TGTGCCAGCAGCGTAACGTGGGCATCCGATGAGCAGTTCTTC. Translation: CASSVTWASDEQFF.

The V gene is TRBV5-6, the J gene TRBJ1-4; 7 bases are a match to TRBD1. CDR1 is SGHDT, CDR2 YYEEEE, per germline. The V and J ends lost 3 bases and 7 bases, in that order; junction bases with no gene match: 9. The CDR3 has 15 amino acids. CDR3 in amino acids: CASSSGQLHGEKLFF. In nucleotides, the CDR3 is TGTGCCAGCAGCTCGGGACAGCTCCATGGTGAAAAACTGTTTTTT.